The 20 T cell receptor beta chains presented below share a single source sample, sequenced in a study of cytomegalovirus exposure and HLA in healthy donors. Researchers ran the PCR with 60 Vbeta and 13 Jbeta primers. Produced via immunoSEQ multiplex PCR; TCRdb's table is partial and in-frame only. This table holds under 150,000 clones, 50% to 65% found once. Sequenced: PBMCs. The receptors here all came from a woman between 35 and 50 years old in good health and CMV-seropositive.

This clone has just a few counts. The chain uses TRBV9 and TRBJ2-1; D might be TRBD2 (6 bases). Germline V lookup: CDR1 SGDLS, CDR2 YYNGEE. The V gene lost 0 bases and the J gene lost 7 bases, with 14 bases spanning the gap. The CDR3 is 15 residues long. Here the CDR3 reads CASSVVADGGNEQFF. Written as DNA, the CDR3 is TGTGCCAGCAGCGTAGTGGCGGATGGGGGGAATGAGCAGTTCTTC.

This clone was detected once. This rearrangement joins TRBV6-5 to TRBJ2-2; 8 bases align to TRBD1. CDR1 MNHEY and CDR2 SVGAGI come from the germline V gene. V shed 5 bases, J shed 8 bases, and the junction held 10 bases outside the gene matches. CDR3 length equals 15 residues. The CDR3 region has the DNA TGTGCCAGCAGTCCCCCCGGGACAGGCGGTGGGGAGCTGTTTTTT. It translates to CASSPPGTGGGELFF.

The rearrangement uses TRBV5-1 and TRBJ2-3, with TRBD1 identical over 8 bases. CDR3 length: 17 amino acids. Germline V gives CDR1 SGHRS, CDR2 YFSETQ. The trim removed 2 bases at V and 3 bases at J, leaving 11 bases unmatched. CDR3 bases: TGCGCCAGCAGCTTTCTCGGACAGGGCGATTCTACAGATACGCAGTATTTT. This translates into CASSFLGQGDSTDTQYF.

The V and J genes are TRBV6-1 and TRBJ2-1, with no clear D. This CDR3 is built from 11 residues. Trimming pared 6 bases from V and 9 bases from J, leaving 9 bases between. Per the germline V gene, CDR1 is MNHNS and CDR2 is SASEGT. DNA of the CDR3: TGTGCCAGCAGCCTGAGGAGTGAGCAGTTCTTC. Protein: CASSLRSEQFF.

V usage is TRBV7-9 and J usage is TRBJ2-5; D is perhaps TRBD2 (6 bases). The V end lost 5 bases, the J end lost 1 base, and 11 bases lay between the germline ends. This CDR3 spans 14 amino acids. Germline V gives CDR1 SEHNR, CDR2 FQNEAQ (reference sequence). The CDR3 nucleotides are TGTGCCAGCAGCCCGGACTATCTCCAAGAGACCCAGTACTTC. This translates into CASSPDYLQETQYF.

The V call is TRBV7-2, the J call TRBJ1-6; D unresolved. The CDR3 length is 15 residues. Trimming left V 3 bases short and J 7 bases short, with 13 bases between. Germline-derived CDR1 and CDR2 are SGHTA and FQGNSA. As DNA, the CDR3 is TGTGCCAGCAGCTTTTCCTCTGCGGGCAATTCACCCCTCCACTTT. Translated: CASSFSSAGNSPLHF.

This clone was seen a handful of times. The chain couples TRBV30 to TRBJ1-4, with no clear D. This CDR3 has 12 residues. The germline CDR1 and CDR2 sequences are GTSNPN and SVGIG (reference sequence). Trimming cost V 8 bases and J 6 bases, with 13 bases left between them. The CDR3 nucleotides are TGTGCCCGACGAGGGAATGATGAAAAACTGTTTTTT. Residues: CARRGNDEKLFF.

The genes are TRBV29-1 and TRBJ2-3; D not certain. The germline gives CDR1 SQVTM, CDR2 ANQGSEA. The CDR3 sequence is 11 residues long. V lost 3 bases to trimming and J lost 10 bases, with 11 bases between them. The chain's CDR3 is CSVDELVPQYF. The DNA for the CDR3 is TGCAGCGTTGACGAGCTAGTCCCGCAGTATTTT.

The V call is TRBV6-5, the J call TRBJ2-7; 7 nucleotides align to TRBD2. Per germline, CDR1 MNHEY and CDR2 SVGAGI. V trimming: 2 bases; J trimming: 6 bases; junction bases outside the gene matches: 10. The CDR3 runs to 15 residues. CDR3 protein: CASSYGAGVPLEQYF. For the CDR3, the DNA is TGTGCCAGCAGTTACGGGGCGGGAGTTCCCCTCGAGCAGTACTTC.

This chain joins TRBV4-3 and TRBJ1-1; 8 bases are shared with TRBD1. V was pared by 5 bases and J by 4 bases, with 12 bases of the junction left unmatched. CDR1 LGHNA and CDR2 YSLEER come from the germline V gene. The CDR3 spans 16 residues. The CDR3 is CASSGDRRRQVTEAFF. In DNA, the CDR3 is TGCGCCAGCAGCGGGGACAGGCGGAGGCAGGTCACTGAAGCTTTCTTT.

The chain carries TRBV6-6 and TRBJ1-4; a possible D gene is TRBD1 (5 bases). The CDR3 totals 13 residues. Germline V CDR1 and CDR2: MNHNY, SVGAGI (reference sequence). With 2 bases removed from V and 11 bases from J, the gap between germline ends came to 12 bases. In nucleotides, the CDR3 is TGTGCCAGCAGTTACGCCAGGGAGGGGAAACTGTTTTTT. Amino acid sequence: CASSYAREGKLFF.

This chain uses TRBV15 with TRBJ2-7, with D tentatively TRBD2 (6 bases). Germline V gene lookup returns CDR1 LNHNV and CDR2 YYDKDF (reference sequence). The CDR3 loop spans 14 amino acids. V was clipped by 2 bases and J by 0 bases, with 8 bases between them. For the CDR3, the DNA is TGTGCCACCAGCAGACCGGGACTCTCCTACGAGCAGTACTTC. It translates to CATSRPGLSYEQYF.

The V gene is TRBV28, the J gene TRBJ1-2; perhaps TRBD1 as D (6 bases). The CDR3 consists of 12 residues. Germline lookup yields CDR1 MDHEN and CDR2 SYDVKM. Deletions cut 4 bases from V and 6 bases from J, with 9 bases between. The CDR3 DNA sequence: TGTGCCAGCAGTTCCAACAGGGATGGCTACACCTTC. Translating it yields CASSSNRDGYTF.

This clone came up once. The chain joins TRBV19 to TRBJ1-1; D gene unclear. Trimming stripped 5 bases from V and 1 base from J, with 8 bases between. The CDR3 is 13 amino acids. Germline V CDR1 and CDR2: LNHDA, SQIVND (reference sequence). The CDR3 loop reads CASSGSGNTEAFF. The CDR3 bases are TGTGCCAGTAGTGGATCGGGGAACACTGAAGCTTTCTTT.

At least ten counts were recorded for this clone. The chain recombines TRBV6-5 with TRBJ2-2; a weak D match, TRBD1 (6 bases). Trimming took off 6 bases at V and 5 bases at J, with 16 bases between the two ends. This CDR3 is built from 15 residues. From germline, CDR1 is MNHEY and CDR2 SVGAGI. CDR3 nucleotide sequence: TGTGCCAGCAGACAGGGAATGAAGTGGACCGGGGAGCTGTTTTTT. As protein: CASRQGMKWTGELFF.

The chain couples TRBV27 to TRBJ1-2; 10 bases are shared with TRBD1. CDR1 and CDR2 (germline): MNHEY, SMNVEV (reference sequence). There are 15 residues in the CDR3. The V gene end was trimmed by 5 bases and the J gene end by 13 bases; junction bases not matched to a gene: 16. Here the CDR3 DNA reads TGTGCCAGCAGTGAAACCGGGACAGGGGCCCTTCTTTCCACCTTC. Translation gives CASSETGTGALLSTF.

The J gene is TRBJ2-3, the V gene TRBV6-5; tentative D call: TRBD2 (5 bases). The V gene lost 7 bases and the J gene lost 1 base, with 15 bases spanning the gap. From germline, CDR1 is MNHEY and CDR2 SVGAGI. CDR3 length: 15 residues. The CDR3 sequence is CASTDREGGTDTQYF. The CDR3 DNA reads as TGTGCCAGCACCGATCGGGAAGGAGGCACAGATACGCAGTATTTT.

This chain joins TRBV14 and TRBJ2-3, with 7 bases aligning to TRBD1. Looked up from germline, CDR1 is SGHDN and CDR2 is FVKESK. Trimming removed 5 bases from V and 2 bases from J; junction bases left unmatched: 10. CDR3 length equals 16 residues. The DNA of the CDR3 is TGTGCCAGCAGCTTACGGGACAGCACTTTCACAGATACGCAGTATTTT. It yields the protein CASSLRDSTFTDTQYF.

Written as DNA, the CDR3 is TGTGCCAGCAGCATCGGCGGGTATGAGCAGTTCTTC. Its translation is CASSIGGYEQFF. The rearrangement joins TRBV11-3 to TRBJ2-1, with D perhaps matching TRBD2 (5 bases). CDR3 size: 12 residues. Per germline, CDR1 SGHNT and CDR2 YENEEA. The V and J ends lost 5 bases and 8 bases respectively, with 10 bases between them.

V gene TRBV5-1 combines with J gene TRBJ2-7; possible D gene TRBD1, 6 bases. The CDR3 extends over 14 amino acids. V gave up 4 bases and J gave up 2 bases, with 13 bases separating them. Germline values: CDR1 SGHRS, CDR2 YFSETQ. CDR3 bases: TGCGCCAGCAGCGATCAGGGGACCGCCTACGAGCAGTACTTC. Amino acids: CASSDQGTAYEQYF.